The T cell receptor (beta chain) under discussion was sequenced for a study of CD8 T cells in Susac syndrome (dated by TCRdb to about 2019). About the full investigation: The study used repertoire sequencing to test whether antigen drove CD8+ T cell activation and differentiation in Susac syndrome. The clonality of the CD8+ T cell repertoire was compared across more than 9 healthy donors, around 14 Susac syndrome patients and around 15 multiple sclerosis patients. Broad study findings and their caveats: The study acknowledged that relatively few individuals were included in the TCR sequencing and HLA analysis.

Peripheral blood CD8+ and CD4+ T cells from healthy donors, Susac syndrome patients and multiple sclerosis patients were profiled using high-throughput TCR beta sequencing. Treatment-naive patients with stable or active relapsing-remitting disease fulfilling revised McDonald criteria were used as multiple sclerosis controls. CD8+ TEMRA cells were enriched by FACS, while bulk CD8+ and CD4+ T cells were purified by magnetic negative isolation. Blood was drawn into EDTA tubes, processed within 24 hours, and PBMCs were isolated by density gradient centrifugation. PBMCs intended for TCR sequencing were cryopreserved in liquid nitrogen and thawed later in a water bath at 37 degrees C. Purity of sorted or isolated CD4+, CD8+ and CD8+ TEMRA cells was at least 90%. RNA was extracted using the RNeasy kit, and roughly 0.45 to 1 microgram was reverse transcribed with random hexamers. TCR beta CDR3 regions were amplified with the immunoSEQ multiplex PCR assay covering 54 Vbeta and 13 Jbeta segments. PCR amplification bias was corrected using a synthetic template baseline for primer optimization and computational correction. Regarding the original processing steps: Only productive sequences were kept, with reads annotated to V, D and J genes according to IMGT and analyzed in immunoSEQ Analyzer. Clonality was computed as one minus Shannon entropy normalized by log2 of the number of productive unique sequences. For each patient and control, public and private clones were evaluated among the 100 most prevalent clones. Clones were defined as Susac-specific when absent from the healthy and MS cohorts, from about 1,100 published viral clones and from other ImmuneACCESS disease sequences. TCRdb took the public reads, trimmed them with fastp at Q25, ran MiXCR for clone calling and kept in-frame beta chains. One record per CDR3 amino acid sequence lists the most common genes and DNA. Here the V and J calls rest on TCRdb's processing, not on the authors' analysis. The sample table shows fewer than 350,000 distinct CDR3 sequences, and over 75% are seen once. The biggest ten clones account for roughly 0.21% of the sample.

Concerning this clonotype itself: Its binding antigen is unknown. Base-call qualities are not available, and no considerably larger clone is one nucleotide away.

Sequencing was carried out using CD8+ T cells from PBMCs. The TCR comes from a human donor with multiple sclerosis.

CDR3 protein: CASSGGTSVYNEQFF. The DNA reads TGTGCCAGCAGCGGTGGGACTAGCGTTTACAATGAGCAGTTCTTC. This chain joins TRBV9 to TRBJ2-1, with 10 central nucleotides matching TRBD2. There are 15 amino acids in the CDR3, from cysteine to phenylalanine inclusive. The retained sequence is limited to the CDR3, 45 bases, with the frame set at the first base. Per the germline V gene, SGDLS is the CDR1 and YYNGEE is the CDR2. Trimmed from V: 3 bases; trimmed from J: 4 bases; junction bases lacking a gene match: 4.